Listed below are T cell receptor beta chains from one sample, sequenced in a study of beta chain features in type 1 diabetes. The protocol was immunoSEQ multiplex PCR, while the TCRdb copy is restricted to in-frame clones and leaves out a portion. This sample has roughly 400,000 clones, with 11% to 15% found just once. The specimen sequenced was naive CD4+ T cells from blood. The receptors shown here come from a man aged 25 to 45 in good health. Each CDR3 is given with its conserved first and last residue. Each record gives: clone size, V gene, D gene, J gene, CDR3 DNA, CDR3 protein. The D gene is left open where the match is weak. Some rows have no size entry. The others give once, few or many, or a class for an expanded clone.

NA	TRBV13	NA	TRBJ1-2	TGTGCCAGCAGCTTGGGGACAAGAGATGGCTACACCTTC	CASSLGTRDGYTF
NA	TRBV29-1	NA	TRBJ2-5	TGCAGCGTTGAAGGAGAGACCCAGTACTTC	CSVEGETQYF
few	TRBV7-8	NA	TRBJ2-1	TGTGCCAGCAGCTTTAGGATAAACAATGAGCAGTTCTTC	CASSFRINNEQFF
few	TRBV7-9	TRBD1	TRBJ2-7	TGTGCCAGCAGCCGGGACAGTAGTTCCTACGAGCAGTACTTC	CASSRDSSSYEQYF
NA	TRBV18	NA	TRBJ1-1	TGTGCCAGCTCACCACAGGGCATGAACACTGAAGCTTTCTTT	CASSPQGMNTEAFF
few	TRBV9	NA	TRBJ2-5	TGTGCCAGCAGCGCTCGACTTTCAGGGGAAGAGACCCAGTACTTC	CASSARLSGEETQYF
few	TRBV19	NA	TRBJ1-6	TGTGCCAGTAGTACCGTGAAGGGTGGCAATTCACCCCTCCACTTT	CASSTVKGGNSPLHF
few	TRBV23-1	NA	TRBJ1-1	TGCGCCAGCAGTCATCCGACCTTCCGGGCCATGAACACTGAAGCTTTCTTT	CASSHPTFRAMNTEAFF
few	TRBV7-9	NA	TRBJ1-2	TGTGCCAGCAGCCAGGGTGAGGGGACTAACTATGGCTACACCTTC	CASSQGEGTNYGYTF
NA	TRBV7-9	NA	TRBJ1-1	TGTGCCAGCAGCTCGGGGGCGCGTTACACTGAAGCTTTCTTT	CASSSGARYTEAFF